The clone carrying this TCR beta chain was counted between two and nine times. This sample was taken from a study of T cell responses to AZD1222 COVID-19 vaccine. The germline CDR1 and CDR2 sequences are SGHNT and YYREEE (reference sequence). CDR3 size: 16 residues. V was pared by 1 base and J by 3 bases, with 16 bases between. This table comes from immunoSEQ multiplex PCR, and its TCRdb copy is limited to in-frame clones, with some not included. The sample records 100,000 to 150,000 clones, roughly 90% being singletons. The material was peripheral blood, obtained on day 0 of AZD1222 vaccination. The sequence came from an adult in good health. The chain joins TRBV5-4 to TRBJ1-1; D might be TRBD1 (6 bases). The CDR3: CASSLPDRFRDTEAFF. The CDR3 region has the DNA TGTGCCAGCAGCTTGCCCGACAGGTTCCGCGACACTGAAGCTTTCTTT.